The T cell receptor beta chain under discussion was sequenced for a study of blood T cell repertoires in COVID-19. Turning to the study itself: Samples taken during acute and convalescent COVID-19 were collected in the United States, Italy and Spain. PBMCs, B-cell-depleted T cells, or T cells provided the cDNA or gDNA that made up the material.

Germline trimming cut 2 bases from V and 6 bases from J; bases unmatched to any gene: 6. The CDR3 is 14 residues long. The V gene's germline CDR1 is SNHLY and CDR2 FYNNEI. Per the authors' pipeline: It was from reference gene primer amplification that nucleated cell counts were estimated. Here immunoSEQ multiplex PCR was the method, and the copy in TCRdb shows in-frame clones only, minus some. That table is the source of V, J and clone size, and D and trimming were worked out from the DNA. This sample has some 150,000 clones, with approximately 88% found just once. J is TRBJ2-7 and V is TRBV2, with 8 bases lining up with TRBD1. The TCR originated in an older man with acute or convalescent COVID-19. Sequenced input: peripheral blood. This chain's CDR3 is CASSEWTGMGEQYF. In nucleotides, the CDR3 is TGTGCCAGCAGTGAATGGACAGGGATGGGCGAGCAGTACTTC.